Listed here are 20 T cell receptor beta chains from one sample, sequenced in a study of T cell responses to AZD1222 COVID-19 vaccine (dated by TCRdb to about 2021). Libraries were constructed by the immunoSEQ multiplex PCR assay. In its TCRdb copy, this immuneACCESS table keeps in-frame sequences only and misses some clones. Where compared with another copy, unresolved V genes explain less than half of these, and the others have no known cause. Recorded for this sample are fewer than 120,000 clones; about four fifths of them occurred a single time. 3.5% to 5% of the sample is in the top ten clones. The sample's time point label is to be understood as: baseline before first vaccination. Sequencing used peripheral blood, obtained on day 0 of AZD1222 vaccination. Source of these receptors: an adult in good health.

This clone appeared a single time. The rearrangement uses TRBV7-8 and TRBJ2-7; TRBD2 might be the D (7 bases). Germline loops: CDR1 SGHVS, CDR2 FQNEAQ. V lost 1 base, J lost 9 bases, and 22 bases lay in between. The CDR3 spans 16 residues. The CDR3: CASSLVGSGGPGGQYF. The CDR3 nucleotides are TGTGCCAGCAGCTTAGTTGGATCGGGGGGCCCCGGCGGGCAGTACTTC.

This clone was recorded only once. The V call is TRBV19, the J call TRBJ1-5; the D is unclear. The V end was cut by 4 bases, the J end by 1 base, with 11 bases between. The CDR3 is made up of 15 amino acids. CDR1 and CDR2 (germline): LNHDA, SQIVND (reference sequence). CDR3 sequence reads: CASSRADMSNQPQHF. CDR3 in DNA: TGTGCCAGTAGTAGGGCAGACATGAGCAATCAGCCCCAGCATTTT. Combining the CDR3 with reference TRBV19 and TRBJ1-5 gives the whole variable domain DGGITQSPKYLFRKEGQNVTLSCEQNLNHDAMYWYRQDPGQGLRLIYYSQIVNDFQKGDIAEGYSVSREKKESFPLTVTSAQKNPTAFYLCASSRADMSNQPQHFGDGTRLSIL.

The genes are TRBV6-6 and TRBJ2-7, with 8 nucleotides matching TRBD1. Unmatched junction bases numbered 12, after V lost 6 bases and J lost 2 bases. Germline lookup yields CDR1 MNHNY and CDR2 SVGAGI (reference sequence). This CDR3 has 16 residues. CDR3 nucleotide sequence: TGTGCCAGCAGCTCAAAGGGACAGGCTGGGGCCTACGAGCAGTACTTC. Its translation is CASSSKGQAGAYEQYF.

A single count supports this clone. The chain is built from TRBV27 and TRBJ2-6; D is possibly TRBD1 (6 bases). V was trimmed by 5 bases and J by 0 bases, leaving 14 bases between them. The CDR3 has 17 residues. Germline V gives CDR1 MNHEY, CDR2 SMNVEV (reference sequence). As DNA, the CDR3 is TGTGCCAGCAGTCCCGGACAGTTCAGCTCTGGGGCCAACGTCCTGACTTTC. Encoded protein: CASSPGQFSSGANVLTF.

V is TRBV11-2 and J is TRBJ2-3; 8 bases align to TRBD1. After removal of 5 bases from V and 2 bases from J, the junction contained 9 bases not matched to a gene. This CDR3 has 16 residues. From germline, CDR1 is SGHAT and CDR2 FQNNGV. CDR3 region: CASSPGTGGHTDTQYF. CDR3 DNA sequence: TGTGCCAGCAGCCCTGGGACAGGCGGCCACACAGATACGCAGTATTTT. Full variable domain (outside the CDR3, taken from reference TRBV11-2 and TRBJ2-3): EAGVAQSPRYKIIEKRQSVAFWCNPISGHATLYWYQQILGQGPKLLIQFQNNGVVDDSQLPKDRFSAERLKGVDSTLKIQPAKLEDSAVYLCASSPGTGGHTDTQYFGPGTRLTVL.

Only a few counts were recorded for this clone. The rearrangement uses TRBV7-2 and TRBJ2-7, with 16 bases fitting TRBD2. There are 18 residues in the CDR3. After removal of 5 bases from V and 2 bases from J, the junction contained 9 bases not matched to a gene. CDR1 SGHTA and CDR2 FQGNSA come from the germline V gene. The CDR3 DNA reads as TGTGCCAGCAGCACGGGACTAGCGGGAGGGCTAAGGGCCTACGAGCAGTACTTC. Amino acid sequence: CASSTGLAGGLRAYEQYF.

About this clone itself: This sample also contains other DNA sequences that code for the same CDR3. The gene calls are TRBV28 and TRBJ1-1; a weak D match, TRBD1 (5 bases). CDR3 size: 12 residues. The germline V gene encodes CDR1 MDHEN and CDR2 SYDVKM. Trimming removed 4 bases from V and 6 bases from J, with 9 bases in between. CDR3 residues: CASSSGAAEAFF. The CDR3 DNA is TGTGCCAGCAGTTCCGGGGCAGCTGAAGCTTTCTTT.

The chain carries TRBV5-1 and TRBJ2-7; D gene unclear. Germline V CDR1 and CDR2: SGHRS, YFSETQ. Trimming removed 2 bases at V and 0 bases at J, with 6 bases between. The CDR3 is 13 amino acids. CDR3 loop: CASSFSFSYEQYF. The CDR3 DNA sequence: TGCGCCAGCAGCTTCTCCTTCTCCTACGAGCAGTACTTC.

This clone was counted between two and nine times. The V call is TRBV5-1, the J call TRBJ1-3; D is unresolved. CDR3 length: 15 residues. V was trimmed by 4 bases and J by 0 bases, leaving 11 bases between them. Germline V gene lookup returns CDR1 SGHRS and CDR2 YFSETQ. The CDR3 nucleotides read TGCGCCAGCAGCCTAGACGGCATCTCTGGAAACACCATATATTTT. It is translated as CASSLDGISGNTIYF.

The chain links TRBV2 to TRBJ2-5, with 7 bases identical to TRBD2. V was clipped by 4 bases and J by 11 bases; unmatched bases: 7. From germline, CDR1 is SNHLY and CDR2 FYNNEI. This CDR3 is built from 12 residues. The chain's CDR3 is CASSVGSGGQYF. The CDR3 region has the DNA TGTGCCAGCAGTGTAGGTTCGGGGGGTCAGTACTTC.

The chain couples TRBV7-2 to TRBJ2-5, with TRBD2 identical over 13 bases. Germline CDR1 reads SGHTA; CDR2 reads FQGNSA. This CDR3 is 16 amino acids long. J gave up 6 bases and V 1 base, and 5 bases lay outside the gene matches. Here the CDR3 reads CASSLGGTSGTKTQYF. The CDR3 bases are TGTGCCAGCAGCTTAGGCGGGACTAGCGGGACTAAGACCCAGTACTTC.

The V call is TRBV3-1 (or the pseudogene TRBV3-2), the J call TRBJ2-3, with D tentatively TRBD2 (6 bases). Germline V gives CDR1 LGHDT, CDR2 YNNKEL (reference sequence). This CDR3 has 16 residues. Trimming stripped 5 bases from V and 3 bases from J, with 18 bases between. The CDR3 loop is CASSNSRGRRTDTQYF. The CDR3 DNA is TGTGCCAGCAGCAATTCGAGAGGGAGGCGGACAGATACGCAGTATTTT.

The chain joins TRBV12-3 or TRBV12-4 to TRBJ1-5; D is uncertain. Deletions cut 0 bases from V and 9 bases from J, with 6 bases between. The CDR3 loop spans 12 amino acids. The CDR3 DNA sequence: TGTGCCAGCAGTTTAGCGCTGCCGCCCCAGCATTTT. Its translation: CASSLALPPQHF.

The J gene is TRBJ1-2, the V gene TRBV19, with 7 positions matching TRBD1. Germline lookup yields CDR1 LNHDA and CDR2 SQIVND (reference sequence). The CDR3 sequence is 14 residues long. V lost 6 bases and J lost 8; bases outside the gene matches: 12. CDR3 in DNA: TGTGCCAGTAGAGTTCAGGGGGATTCGGGCGGCTACACCTTC. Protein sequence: CASRVQGDSGGYTF.

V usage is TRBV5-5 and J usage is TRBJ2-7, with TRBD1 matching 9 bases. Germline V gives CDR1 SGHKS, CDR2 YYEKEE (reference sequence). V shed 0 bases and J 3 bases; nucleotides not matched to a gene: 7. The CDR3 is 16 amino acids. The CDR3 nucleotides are TGTGCCAGCAGCTTGGTGGCAGGGACAGGGCTCTACGAGCAGTACTTC. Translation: CASSLVAGTGLYEQYF.

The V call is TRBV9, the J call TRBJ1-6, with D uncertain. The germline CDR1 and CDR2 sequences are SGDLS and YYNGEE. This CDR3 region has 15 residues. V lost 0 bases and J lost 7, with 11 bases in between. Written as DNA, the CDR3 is TGTGCCAGCAGCGTAGACGAGGGAGGCAATTCACCCCTCCACTTT. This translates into CASSVDEGGNSPLHF.

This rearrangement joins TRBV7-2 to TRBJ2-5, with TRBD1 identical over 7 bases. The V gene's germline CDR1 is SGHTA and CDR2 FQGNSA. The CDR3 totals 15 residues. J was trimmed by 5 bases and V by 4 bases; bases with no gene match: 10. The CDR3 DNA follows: TGTGCCAGCAGCTCTGACAGGGCTTCGATGGAGACCCAGTACTTC. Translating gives CASSSDRASMETQYF. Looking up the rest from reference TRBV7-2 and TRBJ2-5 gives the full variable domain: GAGVSQSPSNKVTEKGKDVELRCDPISGHTALYWYRQSLGQGLEFLIYFQGNSAPDKSGLPSDRFSAERTGGSVSTLTIQRTQQEDSAVYLCASSSDRASMETQYFGPGTRLLVL.

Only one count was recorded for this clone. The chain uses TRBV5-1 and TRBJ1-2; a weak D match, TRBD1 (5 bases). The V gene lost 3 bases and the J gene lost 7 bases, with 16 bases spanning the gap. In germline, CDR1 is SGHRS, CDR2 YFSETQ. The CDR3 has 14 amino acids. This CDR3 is CASSSRDSAGGYTF. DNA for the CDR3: TGCGCCAGCAGCTCACGGGACTCAGCGGGTGGCTACACCTTC.

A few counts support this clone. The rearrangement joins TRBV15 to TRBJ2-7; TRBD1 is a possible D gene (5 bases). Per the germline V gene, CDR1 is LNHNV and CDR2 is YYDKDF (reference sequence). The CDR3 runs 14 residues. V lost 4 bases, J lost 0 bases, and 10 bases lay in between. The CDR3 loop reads CATSTDKSSYEQYF. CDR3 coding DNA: TGTGCCACCAGCACGGACAAATCCTCCTACGAGCAGTACTTC.

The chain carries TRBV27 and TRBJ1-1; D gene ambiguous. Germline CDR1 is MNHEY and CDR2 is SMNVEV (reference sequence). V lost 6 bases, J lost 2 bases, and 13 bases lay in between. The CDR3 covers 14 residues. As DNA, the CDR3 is TGTGCCAGCAGCCCGGGGATACAAAACACTGAAGCTTTCTTT. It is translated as CASSPGIQNTEAFF.